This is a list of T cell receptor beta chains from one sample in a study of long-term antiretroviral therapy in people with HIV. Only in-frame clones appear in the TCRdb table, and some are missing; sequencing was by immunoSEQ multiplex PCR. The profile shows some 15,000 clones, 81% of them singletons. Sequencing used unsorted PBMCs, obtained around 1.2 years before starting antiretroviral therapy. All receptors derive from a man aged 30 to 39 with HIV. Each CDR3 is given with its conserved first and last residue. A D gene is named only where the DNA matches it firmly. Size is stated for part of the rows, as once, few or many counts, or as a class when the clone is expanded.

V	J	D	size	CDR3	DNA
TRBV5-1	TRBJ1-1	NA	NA	CASSFEGHLNTEAFF	TGCGCCAGCAGCTTCGAAGGACATCTGAACACTGAAGCTTTCTTT
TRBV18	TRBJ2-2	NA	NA	CASSKDRITNTGELFF	TGTGCCAGCTCAAAAGACAGGATAACGAACACCGGGGAGCTGTTTTTT
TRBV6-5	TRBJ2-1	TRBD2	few	CASSSRLAGGNEQFF	TGTGCCAGCAGTTCTAGACTAGCGGGGGGAAATGAGCAGTTCTTC
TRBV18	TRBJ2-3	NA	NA	CASSPWGLPLDTQYF	TGTGCCAGCTCACCGTGGGGACTGCCCTTGGATACGCAGTATTTT
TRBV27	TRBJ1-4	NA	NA	CASSPSFGEKLFF	TGTGCCAGCAGTCCAAGCTTCGGGGAAAAACTGTTTTTT
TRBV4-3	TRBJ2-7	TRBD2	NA	CASSQERRSLAGILYEQYF	TGCGCCAGCAGCCAAGAAAGACGAAGCCTAGCGGGGATTCTCTACGAGCAGTACTTC
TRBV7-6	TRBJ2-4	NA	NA	CASSETLGIQYF	TGTGCCAGCAGCGAAACCTTGGGCATTCAGTACTTC
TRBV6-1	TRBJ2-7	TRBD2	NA	CASAREAYEQYF	TGTGCCAGCGCACGGGAGGCCTACGAGCAGTACTTC
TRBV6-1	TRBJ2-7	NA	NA	CASSERLDEQYF	TGTGCCAGCAGTGAACGGCTGGACGAGCAGTACTTC
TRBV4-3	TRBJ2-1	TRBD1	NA	CASSQPGQGSMVTYNEQFF	TGCGCCAGCAGCCAACCGGGACAGGGGAGTATGGTAACCTACAATGAGCAGTTCTTC
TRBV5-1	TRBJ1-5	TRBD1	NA	CASSSEGQSNQPQHF	TGCGCCAGCAGCTCCGAGGGACAGTCAAATCAGCCCCAGCATTTT
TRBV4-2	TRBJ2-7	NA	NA	CASSQDSLGTYEQYF	TGTGCCAGCAGCCAAGATTCCCTCGGAACCTACGAGCAGTACTTC
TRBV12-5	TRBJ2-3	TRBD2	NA	CASGPGLAFSTDTQYF	TGTGCTAGTGGCCCGGGACTAGCTTTTAGCACAGATACGCAGTATTTT
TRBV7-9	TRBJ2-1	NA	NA	CASSLSSLAKENEQFF	TGTGCCAGCAGCTTATCGTCGCTAGCTAAGGAAAATGAGCAGTTCTTC
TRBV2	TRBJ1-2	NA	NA	CASSDEERGPPPNYGYTF	TGTGCCAGCAGTGATGAAGAACGGGGCCCACCACCCAACTATGGCTACACCTTC
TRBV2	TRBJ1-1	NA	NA	CASSDRVMNTEAFF	TGTGCCAGCAGTGATAGGGTGATGAACACTGAAGCTTTCTTT
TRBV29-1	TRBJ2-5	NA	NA	CSVASGQETQYF	TGCAGCGTTGCTTCCGGCCAAGAGACCCAGTACTTC
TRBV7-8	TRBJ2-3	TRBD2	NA	CASNAAPSGGAGTDTQYF	TGTGCCAGCAACGCTGCCCCCAGCGGGGGGGCCGGAACAGATACGCAGTATTTT